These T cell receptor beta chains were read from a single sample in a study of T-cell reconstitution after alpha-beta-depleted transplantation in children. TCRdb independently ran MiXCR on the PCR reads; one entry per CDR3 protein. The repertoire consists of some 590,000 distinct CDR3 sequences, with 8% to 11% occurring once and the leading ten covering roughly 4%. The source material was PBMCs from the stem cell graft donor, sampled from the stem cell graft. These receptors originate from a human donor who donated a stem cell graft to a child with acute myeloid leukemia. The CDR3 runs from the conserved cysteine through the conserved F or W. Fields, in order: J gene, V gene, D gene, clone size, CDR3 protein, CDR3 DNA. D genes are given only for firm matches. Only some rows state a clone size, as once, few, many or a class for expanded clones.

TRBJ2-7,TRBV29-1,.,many,CSVAPVRERSYEQYF,TGCAGCGTTGCCCCAGTCCGGGAGAGGTCCTACGAGCAGTACTTC
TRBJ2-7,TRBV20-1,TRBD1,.,CSAPRQGNIHREQYF,TGCAGTGCGCCCCGACAGGGTAATATACATCGTGAGCAGTACTTC
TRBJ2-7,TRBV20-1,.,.,CSAARSSYEQYF,TGCAGTGCTGCTCGCTCCTCCTACGAGCAGTACTTC
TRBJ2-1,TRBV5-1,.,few,CASSLERTEQFF,TGCGCCAGCAGCCTGGAGAGGACTGAGCAGTTCTTC
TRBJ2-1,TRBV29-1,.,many,CSVDREESYNEQFF,TGCAGCGTAGACAGGGAGGAGTCCTACAATGAGCAGTTCTTC
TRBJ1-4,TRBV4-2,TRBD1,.,CASSQGTGGTEFEKLFF,TGTGCCAGCAGCCAAGGGACTGGGGGGACAGAATTTGAAAAACTGTTTTTT
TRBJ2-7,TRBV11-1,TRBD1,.,CASRIGQGSSYEQYF,TGTGCCAGCAGAATTGGACAGGGAAGCTCCTACGAGCAGTACTTC
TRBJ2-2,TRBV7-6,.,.,CASTKWADTGELFF,TGTGCCAGCACCAAATGGGCGGACACCGGGGAGCTGTTTTTT
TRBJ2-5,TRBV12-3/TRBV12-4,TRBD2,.,CASSRSIAGVAETQYF,TGTGCCAGCAGTCGATCCATAGCGGGAGTGGCGGAGACCCAGTACTTC
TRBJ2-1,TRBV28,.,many,CASSFFYNEQFF,TGTGCCAGCAGTTTTTTTTACAATGAGCAGTTCTTC
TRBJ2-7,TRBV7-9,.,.,CASSYHETGTYEQYF,TGTGCCAGCAGCTACCACGAGACTGGGACGTATGAGCAGTACTTC
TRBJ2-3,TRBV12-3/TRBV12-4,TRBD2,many,CASSTPSGQSTDTQYF,TGTGCCAGCAGTACTCCTAGCGGGCAAAGCACAGATACGCAGTATTTT
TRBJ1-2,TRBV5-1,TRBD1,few,CASSFGQGYGYTF,TGCGCCAGCAGCTTCGGACAGGGCTATGGCTACACCTTC
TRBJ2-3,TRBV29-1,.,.,CSVESGHPNPEDTQYF,TGCAGCGTTGAATCCGGACATCCTAACCCCGAGGATACGCAGTATTTT
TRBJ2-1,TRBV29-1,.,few,CSARDTNNEQFF,TGCAGCGCCCGGGACACCAACAATGAGCAGTTCTTC
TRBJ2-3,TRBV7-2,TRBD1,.,CASSYRQGGRDTQYF,TGTGCCAGCAGCTACCGACAGGGGGGAAGGGATACGCAGTATTTT
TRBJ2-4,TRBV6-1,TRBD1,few,CASKTPSDRAGNIQYF,TGTGCCAGCAAAACCCCCTCAGACAGGGCGGGAAACATTCAGTACTTC
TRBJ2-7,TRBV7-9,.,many,CASSSKGPGEQYF,TGTGCCAGCAGCTCGAAGGGCCCGGGAGAGCAGTACTTC
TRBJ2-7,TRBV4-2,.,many,CASSQDFNRVGEQYF,TGTGCCAGCAGCCAAGATTTCAACAGGGTCGGCGAGCAGTACTTC
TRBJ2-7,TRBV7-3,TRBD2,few,CASSIASGSFYEQYF,TGTGCCAGCAGCATAGCTAGCGGGAGCTTCTACGAGCAGTACTTC
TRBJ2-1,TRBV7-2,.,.,CASSPLSAVSSYNEQFF,TGTGCCAGCAGCCCCCTTTCCGCGGTGAGCTCCTACAATGAGCAGTTCTTC
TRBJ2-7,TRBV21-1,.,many,CASSPKGNDSSYEQYF,TGTGCCAGCAGCCCAAAAGGCAACGACAGCTCCTACGAGCAGTACTTC
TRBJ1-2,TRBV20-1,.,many,CSAKGSNYGYTF,TGCAGTGCTAAGGGTAGCAACTATGGCTACACCTTC
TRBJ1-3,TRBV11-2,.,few,CASGHRESGNTIYF,TGTGCCAGCGGCCACAGGGAATCTGGAAACACCATATATTTT
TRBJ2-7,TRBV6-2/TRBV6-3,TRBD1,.,CASSYDREGYEQYF,TGTGCCAGCAGCTACGACAGGGAAGGCTACGAGCAGTACTTC
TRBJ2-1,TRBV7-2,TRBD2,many,CASSRLAGASYNEQFF,TGTGCCAGCAGCCGGCTAGCGGGGGCCTCCTACAATGAGCAGTTCTTC
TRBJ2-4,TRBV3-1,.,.,CASSHPQTKNIQYF,TGTGCCAGCAGCCATCCCCAGACCAAAAACATTCAGTACTTC
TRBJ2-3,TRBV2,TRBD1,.,CASRYADRGADTQYF,TGTGCCAGCCGATACGCAGACAGGGGCGCAGATACGCAGTATTTT
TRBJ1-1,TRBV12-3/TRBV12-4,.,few,CASRQTGAQNTEAFF,TGTGCCAGCAGACAGACAGGAGCCCAGAACACTGAAGCTTTCTTT
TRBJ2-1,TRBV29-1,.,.,CSVEYLFNEQFF,TGCAGCGTTGAGTATCTTTTCAATGAGCAGTTCTTC
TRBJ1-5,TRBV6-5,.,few,CASSYGRGLTNQPQHF,TGTGCCAGCAGTTACGGGAGGGGTCTTACCAATCAGCCCCAGCATTTT
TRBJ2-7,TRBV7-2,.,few,CASRRDTPYEQYF,TGTGCCAGCAGGCGGGACACCCCCTACGAGCAGTACTTC
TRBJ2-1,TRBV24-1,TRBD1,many,CATATGGNEQFF,TGTGCCACTGCGACAGGGGGCAATGAGCAGTTCTTC
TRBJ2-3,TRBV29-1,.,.,CSVESQPDTQYF,TGCAGCGTTGAAAGCCAGCCGGATACGCAGTATTTT
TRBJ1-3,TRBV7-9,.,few,CASSAIGGNTIYF,TGTGCCAGCAGCGCAATAGGTGGAAACACCATATATTTT
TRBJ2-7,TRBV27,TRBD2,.,CASSFEGGPNNEQYF,TGTGCCAGCAGTTTTGAGGGAGGGCCGAATAACGAGCAGTACTTC
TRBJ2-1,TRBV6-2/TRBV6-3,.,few,CASSYSGQFGYNEQFF,TGTGCCAGCAGTTACTCGGGCCAGTTCGGGTACAATGAGCAGTTCTTC
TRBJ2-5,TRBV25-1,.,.,CASSDSKLAWQTQYF,TGTGCCAGCAGTGATTCAAAACTAGCTTGGCAGACCCAGTACTTC
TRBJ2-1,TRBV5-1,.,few,CASSPHAAPHNEQFF,TGCGCCAGCAGCCCCCACGCCGCCCCCCACAATGAGCAGTTCTTC
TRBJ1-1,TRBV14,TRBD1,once,CASSQETGGGRLNTEAFF,TGTGCCAGCAGCCAAGAGACAGGGGGCGGACGTTTGAACACTGAAGCTTTCTTT
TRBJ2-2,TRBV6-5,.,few,CASSYFRLVGTGELFF,TGTGCCAGCAGTTACTTTAGACTAGTGGGCACCGGGGAGCTGTTTTTT
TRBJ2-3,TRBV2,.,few,CASSEFLARDTQYF,TGTGCCAGCAGTGAATTCCTAGCTAGAGATACGCAGTATTTT
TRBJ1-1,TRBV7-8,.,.,CASSALDSTRGTEAFF,TGTGCCAGCAGCGCCTTGGACAGTACAAGAGGGACTGAAGCTTTCTTT
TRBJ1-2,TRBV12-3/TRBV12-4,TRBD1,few,CASTRDRVFYGYTF,TGTGCCAGCACCCGGGACAGGGTCTTCTATGGCTACACCTTC
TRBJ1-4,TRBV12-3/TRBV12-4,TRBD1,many,CASSPDRGKTNEKLFF,TGTGCCAGCAGCCCAGACAGGGGGAAGACTAATGAAAAACTGTTTTTT
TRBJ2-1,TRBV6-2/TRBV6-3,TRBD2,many,CASRSSGGSYNEQFF,TGTGCCAGCAGGAGTAGCGGGGGCTCCTACAATGAGCAGTTCTTC
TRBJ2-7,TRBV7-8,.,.,CASSLSQILYEQYF,TGTGCCAGCAGCTTAAGTCAGATACTCTACGAGCAGTACTTC
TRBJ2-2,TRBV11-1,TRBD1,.,CASSYFRDRGPSTGELFF,TGTGCCAGCAGCTACTTTCGGGACAGGGGCCCGAGCACCGGGGAGCTGTTTTTT
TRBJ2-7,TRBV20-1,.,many,CSARDLRDSPYEQYF,TGCAGTGCTAGAGATCTGAGGGACTCCCCCTACGAGCAGTACTTC
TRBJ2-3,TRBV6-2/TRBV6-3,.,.,CASSFESDTDTQYF,TGTGCCAGCAGTTTCGAGTCCGATACAGATACGCAGTATTTT
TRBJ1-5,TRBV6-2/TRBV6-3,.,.,CASRPDRQNQPQHF,TGTGCCAGCAGACCCGACCGGCAAAATCAGCCCCAGCATTTT
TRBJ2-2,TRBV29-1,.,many,CSVAKRLSNTGELFF,TGCAGCGTTGCCAAGCGGCTATCGAACACCGGGGAGCTGTTTTTT
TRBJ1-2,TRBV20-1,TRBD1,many,CSARGGQGATGYTF,TGCAGTGCTAGAGGGGGACAGGGGGCAACGGGCTACACCTTC
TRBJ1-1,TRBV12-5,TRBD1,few,CASGLVRQGEDTEAFF,TGTGCTAGTGGTTTGGTCCGACAGGGCGAAGACACTGAAGCTTTCTTT
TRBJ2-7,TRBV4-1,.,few,CASSPDPNSYEQYF,TGCGCCAGCAGCCCAGACCCCAACTCCTACGAGCAGTACTTC
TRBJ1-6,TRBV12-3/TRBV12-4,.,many,CASSLEGLSLHF,TGTGCCAGCAGTTTGGAGGGATTGTCCCTCCACTTT
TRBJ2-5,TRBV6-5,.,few,CASSYPRGTQYF,TGTGCCAGCAGTTACCCGAGGGGGACCCAGTACTTC
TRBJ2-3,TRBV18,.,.,CASSPLPQADTQYF,TGTGCCAGCTCACCCCTACCCCAAGCGGATACGCAGTATTTT
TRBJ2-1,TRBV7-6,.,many,CASSLAHNSNNEQFF,TGTGCCAGCAGCTTAGCTCATAATTCCAACAATGAGCAGTTCTTC